A single sample gave rise to the 26 T cell receptor beta chains below, sequenced in a study of PD-L1 blockade in urothelial cancer. As to time point: pretreatment peripheral blood. The table came from immunoSEQ multiplex PCR; TCRdb's copy has only in-frame clones and leaves some out. Among more than 45,000 clones listed, roughly 80% were seen once. This sample comprised PBMCs, obtained around atezolizumab (anti-PD-L1) treatment. These receptors originate from a man between 45 and 60 years old with urothelial cancer.

This sequence joins TRBV5-5 and TRBJ2-7, with 7 bases identical to TRBD1. The ends lost 4 bases at V and 5 bases at J; junction bases unmatched: 6. Germline CDR1 SGHKS, CDR2 YYEKEE (reference sequence). The CDR3 contains 13 residues. The CDR3 protein is CASSGTALDEQYV. The CDR3 DNA sequence: TGTGCCAGCAGCGGGACAGCCCTCGACGAGCAGTACGTC.

The rearrangement joins TRBV6-6 to TRBJ1-1; 7 nucleotides align to TRBD1. V shed 4 bases, J shed 4 bases, and the junction held 6 bases outside the gene matches. The germline gives CDR1 MNHNY, CDR2 SVGAGI (reference sequence). The CDR3 consists of 14 residues. Here the CDR3 reads CASSSRGPGTEAFF. Written as DNA, the CDR3 is TGTGCCAGCAGTTCTAGGGGGCCTGGCACTGAAGCTTTCTTT.

The V and J genes are TRBV28 and TRBJ1-2; the D gene is possibly TRBD1 (6 bases). The CDR3 runs to 15 residues. Germline-derived CDR1 and CDR2 are MDHEN and SYDVKM. Trimming removed 4 bases at V and 8 bases at J, with 20 bases between. CDR3 loop: CASSSTPGHRGGYTF. CDR3 DNA sequence: TGTGCCAGCAGTTCGACACCGGGACATCGGGGAGGCTACACCTTC.

V is TRBV5-1 and J is TRBJ2-5; D is perhaps TRBD1 (5 bases). The germline V gene has CDR1 SGHRS and CDR2 YFSETQ. This CDR3 has 15 amino acids. V was shortened by 4 bases and J by 4 bases, with 17 bases between the two germline ends. The CDR3 region is CASSLDAGRGETQYF. Written as DNA, the CDR3 is TGCGCCAGCAGCCTAGACGCAGGGCGAGGAGAGACCCAGTACTTC.

This clone occurred once. J is TRBJ2-5 and V is TRBV27, with 11 positions matching TRBD2. V dropped 10 bases and J dropped 0; count of bases not matched to a gene: 10. This CDR3 has 16 residues. Germline V gene data show CDR1 as MNHEY and CDR2 as SMNVEV (reference sequence). The CDR3 DNA reads as TGTGCCACCAAATTGGGGACTAGCGGAAACCAAGAGACCCAGTACTTC. Its protein product is CATKLGTSGNQETQYF.

The chain links TRBV6-1 to TRBJ1-4; no reliable D call. The CDR3 covers 15 residues. Germline values: CDR1 MNHNS, CDR2 SASEGT. V was pared by 5 bases and J by 4 bases, with 14 bases between. In nucleotides, the CDR3 is TGTGCCAGCAGTAGACTTGGAGCGAATAATGAAAAACTGTTTTTT. Its protein is CASSRLGANNEKLFF.

This chain joins TRBV6-5 and TRBJ1-2, with D unresolved. CDR3 length: 13 residues. CDR1 is MNHEY and CDR2 is SVGAGI in the germline V gene. Deletions cut 3 bases from V and 6 bases from J, with 11 bases between. Here the CDR3 DNA reads TGTGCCAGCAGTTATGAGGGATTGGATGGCTACACCTTC. This codes for CASSYEGLDGYTF.

The chain has TRBV6-1 and TRBJ2-7, with a tentative D call TRBD2 (6 bases). The CDR3 has 16 amino acids. Trimming took 1 base from V and 4 from J, leaving 17 bases between them. The germline V gene has CDR1 MNHNS and CDR2 SASEGT. CDR3 in amino acids: CASSEGRGTFVYEQYF. The CDR3 DNA follows: TGTGCCAGCAGTGAAGGCCGGGGGACCTTTGTTTACGAGCAGTACTTC.

The chain has TRBV5-1 and TRBJ2-7, with D perhaps TRBD2 (5 bases). The V and J ends lost 0 bases and 2 bases respectively, with 12 bases between them. The length of the CDR3 is 15 residues. CDR1 is SGHRS, CDR2 YFSETQ, per germline. The CDR3 nucleotides are TGCGCCAGCAGCTTGGAGCTAGCCCCCCCCTACGAGCAGTACTTC. It encodes CASSLELAPPYEQYF.

V is TRBV11-2 and J is TRBJ2-7; TRBD2 is a possible D gene (5 bases). The V end lost 5 bases, the J end lost 4 bases, and 9 bases lay between the germline ends. Germline values: CDR1 SGHAT, CDR2 FQNNGV. The CDR3 totals 12 residues. CDR3 protein: CASSRGVYEQYV. In DNA, the CDR3 is TGTGCCAGCAGCCGGGGAGTATACGAGCAGTACGTC.

This clone appeared once. J is TRBJ2-7 and V is TRBV15, with 7 bases fitting TRBD2. With V trimmed by 5 bases and J by 4 bases, 11 bases remained unmatched. CDR1 is LNHNV and CDR2 is YYDKDF in the germline V gene (reference sequence). The CDR3 totals 15 residues. The CDR3 protein is CATSFRGGEGYEQYV. CDR3 nucleotides: TGTGCCACCAGCTTTCGGGGCGGGGAGGGGTACGAGCAGTACGTC.

This clone is a singleton in its sample. The chain recombines TRBV4-2 with TRBJ2-3, with D tentatively TRBD2 (6 bases). This CDR3 has 18 residues. V gave up 2 bases and J gave up 2 bases, with 20 bases separating them. The germline V gene has CDR1 LGHNA and CDR2 YNFKEQ. The CDR3 region is CASSQQPPAGSFTDTQYF. For the CDR3, the DNA is TGTGCCAGCAGCCAACAACCCCCGGCGGGATCTTTCACAGATACGCAGTATTTT.

In its sample, this clone was seen a few times. This sequence joins TRBV6-5 and TRBJ1-1; no clear D gene. This CDR3 is built from 13 residues. Germline-derived CDR1 and CDR2 are MNHEY and SVGAGI. V dropped 6 bases and J dropped 7 bases, with 15 bases sitting between them. CDR3 DNA: TGTGCCAGCAGGTACGAAGTCACTCTTGAAGCTTTCTTT. This sequence encodes CASRYEVTLEAFF.

This clone was recorded only once. This sequence joins TRBV7-2 and TRBJ2-1; 7 bases are shared with TRBD2. The V gene's germline CDR1 is SGHTA and CDR2 FQGNSA. V shed 5 bases and J 7 bases; nucleotides not matched to a gene: 8. This CDR3 comprises 14 residues. The CDR3 sequence is CASSPALAANEQFF. The CDR3, as DNA: TGTGCCAGCAGCCCGGCCCTAGCGGCTAATGAGCAGTTCTTC. Full variable domain (remainder filled in from reference TRBV7-2 and TRBJ2-1): GAGVSQSPSNKVTEKGKDVELRCDPISGHTALYWYRQSLGQGLEFLIYFQGNSAPDKSGLPSDRFSAERTGGSVSTLTIQRTQQEDSAVYLCASSPALAANEQFFGPGTRLTVL.

This chain connects TRBV18 to TRBJ1-2, with 10 bases matching TRBD1. Trimming at V came to 3 bases and at J to 7 bases, leaving 8 bases not matched to a gene. Germline-derived CDR1 and CDR2 are KGHSH and LQKENI. The CDR3 runs to 15 residues. Here the CDR3 reads CASSPGTGDRGGYTF. In DNA form, the CDR3 reads TGTGCCAGCTCACCCGGGACAGGGGACCGTGGTGGCTACACCTTC. Full variable domain (missing parts from reference TRBV18 and TRBJ1-2): NAGVMQNPRHLVRRRGQEARLRCSPMKGHSHVYWYRQLPEEGLKFMVYLQKENIIDESGMPKERFSAEFPKEGPSILRIQQVVRGDSAAYFCASSPGTGDRGGYTFGSGTRLTVV.

V and J are TRBV7-8 and TRBJ1-5, with 7 bases lining up with TRBD1. In germline, CDR1 is SGHVS, CDR2 FQNEAQ. The V gene end was trimmed by 4 bases and the J gene end by 0 bases; junction bases not matched to a gene: 3. CDR3 length: 15 amino acids. CDR3 region: CASSSTGASNQPQHF. CDR3 coding DNA: TGTGCCAGCAGCTCTACAGGGGCTAGCAATCAGCCCCAGCATTTT.

This clone is a singleton in its sample. The chain uses TRBV14 and TRBJ2-1; TRBD1 matches 8 bases. Trimming took 1 base from V and 5 from J; bases not matched to a gene: 7. CDR1 and CDR2 (germline): SGHDN, FVKESK. There are 16 residues in the CDR3. The CDR3 DNA is TGTGCCAGCAGCCAAGGACAGGGGATCGGGCACAATGAGCAGTTCTTC. It encodes CASSQGQGIGHNEQFF. Supplemented by reference TRBV14 and TRBJ2-1, the full variable domain reads EAGVTQFPSHSVIEKGQTVTLRCDPISGHDNLYWYRRVMGKEIKFLLHFVKESKQDESGMPNNRFLAERTGGTYSTLKVQPAELEDSGVYFCASSQGQGIGHNEQFFGPGTRLTVL.

The chain carries TRBV28 and TRBJ2-6; TRBD1 might be the D (6 bases). V was trimmed by 8 bases and J by 2 bases, leaving 19 bases between them. The germline gives CDR1 MDHEN, CDR2 SYDVKM. This CDR3 has 17 amino acids. CDR3 protein: CASRGGQGRPGANVLTF. The CDR3 DNA reads TGTGCCAGCCGTGGCGGGCAGGGGAGACCTGGGGCCAACGTCCTGACTTTC.

The J gene is TRBJ1-3, the V gene TRBV6-5, with 8 bases lining up with TRBD1. The junction had 8 bases not matched to a gene; V was cut back by 4 bases and J by 6 bases. CDR1 and CDR2 from the germline V gene are MNHEY and SVGAGI. This CDR3 contains 15 residues. The CDR3 DNA sequence: TGTGCCAGCAGTTCCCCCAGGACAGGGCAAAACACCATATATTTT. Translation gives CASSSPRTGQNTIYF.

This sequence joins TRBV5-1 and TRBJ1-2; weak D call: TRBD1 (5 bases). Trimming pared 0 bases from V and 7 bases from J, leaving 13 bases between. The germline CDR1 and CDR2 sequences are SGHRS and YFSETQ. The CDR3 runs to 14 residues. CDR3 sequence reads: CASSLERGLGGYTF. The CDR3 bases are TGCGCCAGCAGCTTGGAGCGGGGCCTCGGTGGCTACACCTTC.

The V gene is TRBV7-8, the J gene TRBJ1-5; 9 nucleotides line up with TRBD1. Trimming removed 5 bases from V and 5 bases from J; junction bases left unmatched: 7. Per the germline V gene, CDR1 is SGHVS and CDR2 is FQNEAQ. There are 15 residues in the CDR3. The CDR3, as DNA: TGTGCCAGCAGCCCCCGGACAGGGGAAGATCAGCCCCAGCATTTT. Amino acids: CASSPRTGEDQPQHF.

V and J are TRBV7-9 and TRBJ2-7; 8 nucleotides line up with TRBD2. Losses at the gene ends were 5 bases for V and 6 bases for J; bases not matched to a gene: 15. The CDR3 is 16 residues long. Germline assignment: CDR1 SEHNR and CDR2 FQNEAQ (reference sequence). The CDR3 DNA follows: TGTGCCAGCAGCGGGGTGGGTAGCGGGAAAGCTTCCGAGCAGTACTTC. It yields the protein CASSGVGSGKASEQYF.

The chain is built from TRBV18 and TRBJ2-1; TRBD1 aligns across 8 bases. CDR1 KGHSH and CDR2 LQKENI come from the germline V gene. This CDR3 has 16 residues. The V segment lost 2 bases and the J segment 6 bases; nucleotides outside the gene matches: 9. CDR3 loop: CASSPDSQGATNEQFF. CDR3 DNA sequence: TGTGCCAGCTCACCAGACAGCCAGGGGGCGACCAATGAGCAGTTCTTC.

This clone was seen only once. The rearrangement uses TRBV5-1 and TRBJ2-1; 10 nucleotides line up with TRBD2. Germline assignment: CDR1 SGHRS and CDR2 YFSETQ. The V segment lost 4 bases and the J segment 6 bases; nucleotides outside the gene matches: 7. This CDR3 spans 15 amino acids. The DNA for the CDR3 is TGCGCCAGCAGCCGTACTAGCGGGGCCGGCAATGAGCAGTTCTTC. It codes for CASSRTSGAGNEQFF.

Only one count was recorded for this clone. The chain has TRBV6-6 and TRBJ2-3, with D perhaps matching TRBD2 (5 bases). This CDR3 comprises 13 residues. V was pared by 2 bases and J by 3 bases, with 6 bases between. Germline CDR1 is MNHNY and CDR2 is SVGAGI (reference sequence). The CDR3 loop reads CASSYRETDTQYF. The CDR3 nucleotides read TGTGCCAGCAGTTACAGGGAGACAGATACGCAGTATTTT.

The rearrangement joins TRBV6-1 to TRBJ2-6, with D maybe TRBD1 (5 bases). The CDR3 covers 16 residues. CDR1 is MNHNS and CDR2 is SASEGT in the germline V gene. The V end was cut by 2 bases, the J end by 1 base, with 9 bases between. In DNA, the CDR3 is TGTGCCAGCAGTGAACAGGGATTTTCTGGGGCCAACGTCCTGACTTTC. It translates to CASSEQGFSGANVLTF.